This is a list of T cell receptor beta chains from one sample in a study of blood T cell repertoires in COVID-19. Clones were read by immunoSEQ multiplex PCR, and TCRdb kept only the in-frame ones, dropping some. The data contain some 180,000 clones, around nine tenths of them singletons. Specimen: peripheral blood. These receptors came from a man aged 50 or older with COVID-19, enrolled during active disease. The CDR3 runs from the conserved cysteine through the conserved F or W. The order of the fields is D gene, J gene, V gene, clone size, CDR3 DNA, CDR3 protein. A D gene is named only where the DNA matches it firmly. Clone size is shown for a subset of rows, as once, few, many or a class of expanded clone.

D: NA
J: TRBJ1-6
V: TRBV19
size: few
DNA: TGTGCCGCATCGACGTCGCGGAATTCACCCCTCCACTTT
CDR3: CAASTSRNSPLHF

D: TRBD1
J: TRBJ2-2
V: TRBV30
size: few
DNA: TGTGCCTGGAGTGGACAGGGGACCGGGGAGCTGTTTTTT
CDR3: CAWSGQGTGELFF

D: TRBD1
J: TRBJ1-6
V: TRBV30
size: NA
DNA: TGTGCCTGGAGTAACGGACAGGACAATTCACCCCTCCACTTT
CDR3: CAWSNGQDNSPLHF

D: TRBD2
J: TRBJ2-7
V: TRBV18
size: NA
DNA: TGTGCCAGCTCACCACCGACTAGCGGGAGGTCCCACGAGCAGTACTTC
CDR3: CASSPPTSGRSHEQYF

D: NA
J: TRBJ2-5
V: TRBV6-6
size: NA
DNA: TGTGCCAGCAGCCGCCCAACGGCGGAGAGACAAGAGACCCAGTACTTC
CDR3: CASSRPTAERQETQYF

D: TRBD2
J: TRBJ2-5
V: TRBV5-4
size: NA
DNA: TGTGCCAGCAGCTGGCGGGGACTAGATTCTGGGACCCAGTACTTC
CDR3: CASSWRGLDSGTQYF

D: TRBD2
J: TRBJ2-3
V: TRBV12-5
size: NA
DNA: TGTGCTAGTGGTTTGGTACCCCTGGGGGGGAGCACAGATACGCAGTATTTT
CDR3: CASGLVPLGGSTDTQYF

D: NA
J: TRBJ1-4
V: TRBV7-7
size: NA
DNA: TGTGCCAGCAGCTTTTCCGGGGGGAGGGATGAAAAACTGTTTTTT
CDR3: CASSFSGGRDEKLFF

D: TRBD1
J: TRBJ2-7
V: TRBV2
size: NA
DNA: TGTGCCAGCAGTCCCAGGACAGGGGGCGAACCCTACGAGCAGTACTTC
CDR3: CASSPRTGGEPYEQYF

D: TRBD1
J: TRBJ2-7
V: TRBV7-8
size: NA
DNA: TGTGCCAGCAGCTTTGACAGGGGAGAATACGAGCAGTACTTC
CDR3: CASSFDRGEYEQYF

D: NA
J: TRBJ1-2
V: TRBV19
size: NA
DNA: TGTGCCAGTAGTATATACCAGGCAAATACTTATGGCTACACCTTC
CDR3: CASSIYQANTYGYTF

D: NA
J: TRBJ1-3
V: TRBV3-1/TRBV3-2
size: NA
DNA: TGTGCCAGCAGCCAAGAGGCCCGAGGGTTATCTGGAAACACCATATATTTT
CDR3: CASSQEARGLSGNTIYF

D: NA
J: TRBJ2-1
V: TRBV9
size: many
DNA: TGTGCCAGCAGCGTCGAGTTACTACTACACTACAATGAGCAGTTCTTC
CDR3: CASSVELLLHYNEQFF

D: NA
J: TRBJ2-7
V: TRBV6-2/TRBV6-3
size: NA
DNA: TGTGCCAGCAGCAACTACCGAACCTACGAGCAGTACTTC
CDR3: CASSNYRTYEQYF

D: NA
J: TRBJ2-5
V: TRBV6-5
size: few
DNA: TGTGCCAGCAGTCGGGAGCCTGTCCAAGAGACCCAGTACTTC
CDR3: CASSREPVQETQYF

D: TRBD1
J: TRBJ1-5
V: TRBV19
size: NA
DNA: TGTGCCAGCAGATTACTGACAGGGGCGGGCCAGCCCCAGCATTTT
CDR3: CASRLLTGAGQPQHF

D: NA
J: TRBJ2-7
V: TRBV27
size: NA
DNA: TGTGCCAGCAGTCCCCGGCAGGGGTACGAGCAGTACTTC
CDR3: CASSPRQGYEQYF

D: NA
J: TRBJ1-4
V: TRBV4-1
size: NA
DNA: TGCGCCAGCAGCCAAGATGAGCCGACCGCAGGGTCCACTAATGAAAAACTGTTTTTT
CDR3: CASSQDEPTAGSTNEKLFF

D: TRBD2
J: TRBJ2-1
V: TRBV6-2/TRBV6-3
size: NA
DNA: TGTGCCAGCAGTTACCCCCTAGGTGGGACTAACTACAATGAGCAGTTCTTC
CDR3: CASSYPLGGTNYNEQFF

D: TRBD2
J: TRBJ2-1
V: TRBV9
size: once
DNA: TGTGCCAGCAGAGGGACTAGCGGGGGGGACTCGAGCTCCTACAATGAGCAGTTCTTC
CDR3: CASRGTSGGDSSSYNEQFF

D: TRBD1
J: TRBJ1-2
V: TRBV2
size: NA
DNA: TGTGCCAGCACTAAGTTCGGGACAGGGGATCCTGGCTACACCTTC
CDR3: CASTKFGTGDPGYTF

D: NA
J: TRBJ1-5
V: TRBV2
size: NA
DNA: TGTGCCAGCAGTGAATATAGCGGGGTTCGGGGCAATCAGCCCCAGCATTTT
CDR3: CASSEYSGVRGNQPQHF

D: TRBD1
J: TRBJ2-4
V: TRBV5-1
size: NA
DNA: TGCGCCAGCAGCGTAGACTCGGGACAGGGGAACATTCAGTACTTC
CDR3: CASSVDSGQGNIQYF

D: TRBD2
J: TRBJ2-1
V: TRBV5-1
size: few
DNA: TGCGCCAGCAGCCTCAATGTAGCCCTAGCGGGAGGTCATGAGCAGTTCTTC
CDR3: CASSLNVALAGGHEQFF

D: TRBD1
J: TRBJ2-1
V: TRBV6-5
size: NA
DNA: TGTGCCAGCAACTACAGGGGATTTGGTGAGCAGTTCTTC
CDR3: CASNYRGFGEQFF

D: TRBD1
J: TRBJ2-2
V: TRBV19
size: NA
DNA: TGTGCCAGTACCCGGGACAGGGGGTTTTCCGGGGAGCTGTTTTTT
CDR3: CASTRDRGFSGELFF

D: NA
J: TRBJ2-1
V: TRBV7-6
size: NA
DNA: TGTGCCAGCAGCTTAGCTCCGGATGAGCAGTTCTTC
CDR3: CASSLAPDEQFF

D: TRBD1
J: TRBJ2-7
V: TRBV6-2/TRBV6-3
size: few
DNA: TGTGCCAGCAGTTACCTGGGACAGGGGCGGCCCTACAACTCCTACGAGCAGTACTTC
CDR3: CASSYLGQGRPYNSYEQYF

D: NA
J: TRBJ2-7
V: TRBV10-3
size: NA
DNA: TGTGCCATCCGGACTGATTACGAGCAGTACTTC
CDR3: CAIRTDYEQYF

D: TRBD1
J: TRBJ2-5
V: TRBV19
size: NA
DNA: TGTGCCAGCAATCGGGACAGTTTCGAGACCCAGTACTTC
CDR3: CASNRDSFETQYF

D: NA
J: TRBJ1-6
V: TRBV28
size: medium-sized
DNA: TGTGCCAGCCGTTCCCATCAGGGGAGCAATTCACCCCTCCACTTT
CDR3: CASRSHQGSNSPLHF

D: TRBD2
J: TRBJ2-5
V: TRBV5-1
size: NA
DNA: TGCGCCAGCAGCTCGGGAGTAGTAACTAGCGGGGGGGAGACCCAGTACTTC
CDR3: CASSSGVVTSGGETQYF

D: NA
J: TRBJ2-1
V: TRBV2
size: NA
DNA: TGTGCCAGCAGCGTAGCGGAATACAATGAGCAGTTCTTC
CDR3: CASSVAEYNEQFF

D: NA
J: TRBJ1-2
V: TRBV7-8
size: NA
DNA: TGTGCCAGCAGCCCCAATACTCAGGGCCTTAACTATGGCTACACCTTC
CDR3: CASSPNTQGLNYGYTF

D: NA
J: TRBJ2-5
V: TRBV19
size: NA
DNA: TGTGCCAGTAGTATTCGGGAGACCCAGTACTTC
CDR3: CASSIRETQYF

D: NA
J: TRBJ2-2
V: TRBV5-1
size: few
DNA: TGCGCCAGCAGCTTGGCCCCCGAGAACGGGGAGCTGTTTTTT
CDR3: CASSLAPENGELFF

D: NA
J: TRBJ1-5
V: TRBV7-2
size: NA
DNA: TGTGCCAGCAGTCAATCCGACAGCGATCAGCCCCAGCATTTT
CDR3: CASSQSDSDQPQHF

D: NA
J: TRBJ2-1
V: TRBV7-8
size: NA
DNA: TGTGCCAGCAGCTCCCGTGTAAGCGGGTACGCCTACAATGAGCAGTTCTTC
CDR3: CASSSRVSGYAYNEQFF

D: TRBD1
J: TRBJ1-2
V: TRBV7-2
size: once
DNA: TGTGCCAGCAGGCCAGGGACAGCTTCTAACTATGGCTACACCTTC
CDR3: CASRPGTASNYGYTF

D: NA
J: TRBJ1-4
V: TRBV6-2/TRBV6-3
size: NA
DNA: TGTGCCAGCAGTTACTCGTACCATAGGGGGTGGTATGAAAAACTGTTTTTT
CDR3: CASSYSYHRGWYEKLFF

D: TRBD2
J: TRBJ2-1
V: TRBV6-1
size: NA
DNA: TGTGCCAGCAGTGAATTAGCGGGAGGGTACAATGAGCAGTTCTTC
CDR3: CASSELAGGYNEQFF

D: TRBD1
J: TRBJ1-4
V: TRBV5-8
size: NA
DNA: TGTGCCAGCAGCTCCCTGCAGGGGGCACGAGAAAAACTGTTTTTT
CDR3: CASSSLQGAREKLFF

D: NA
J: TRBJ2-2
V: TRBV6-5
size: NA
DNA: TGTGCCAGCAGTTGGCGGGACACCGGGGAGCTGTTTTTT
CDR3: CASSWRDTGELFF

D: TRBD1
J: TRBJ1-2
V: TRBV4-2
size: NA
DNA: TGTGCCAGCAGCCAAGAAGGCAGGGGGAACGGTGGCTACACCTTC
CDR3: CASSQEGRGNGGYTF

D: NA
J: TRBJ1-5
V: TRBV7-2
size: NA
DNA: TGTGCCAGCACCGCTACCGGGGGCAATCAGCCCCAGCATTTT
CDR3: CASTATGGNQPQHF

D: NA
J: TRBJ2-7
V: TRBV5-4
size: few
DNA: TGTGCCAGCAGCTTGGATGGGCCTCTCGAGCAGTACTTC
CDR3: CASSLDGPLEQYF

D: TRBD1
J: TRBJ2-7
V: TRBV2
size: few
DNA: TGTGCCAGCACCCGGACAGGTTCATCCTACGAGCAGTACTTC
CDR3: CASTRTGSSYEQYF

D: TRBD2
J: TRBJ2-5
V: TRBV2
size: NA
DNA: TGTGCCAGCAGTGAAAGCTCCGGGGGGTGGTACTTC
CDR3: CASSESSGGWYF

D: TRBD1
J: TRBJ1-2
V: TRBV19
size: NA
DNA: TGTGCCAGTAGTACACCAACCGGGACAGCCTTCTATGGCTACACCTTC
CDR3: CASSTPTGTAFYGYTF

D: TRBD1
J: TRBJ1-1
V: TRBV27
size: NA
DNA: TGTGCCAGCAGTCTTGGGACAGGGAGATTGAACACTGAAGCTTTCTTT
CDR3: CASSLGTGRLNTEAFF

D: TRBD1
J: TRBJ1-3
V: TRBV7-2
size: few
DNA: TGTGCCAGCAGCTTAGCGGGACAGGGTACTGGAAACACCATATATTTT
CDR3: CASSLAGQGTGNTIYF